This T cell receptor beta chain was captured in a study of regulatory T cells in long-lasting Graves disease. This clonotype was seen ten or more times. Antigen unknown. The study's findings and limits: Possibly, too few samples lowered accuracy. The analysis examined peripheral blood only and excluded thyroid tissue. TRBV28, TRBJ1-2 and TRBJ2-5 emerged as the favored segments in persistent disease.

Germline CDR1 and CDR2: MNHEY and SMNVEV (reference sequence). V dropped 4 bases and J dropped 0 bases, with 13 bases sitting between them. CDR3 length: 16 amino acids. HTBI primers from iRepertoire and Arm-PCR of CDR3 regions yielded the TCR beta libraries. TCRdb ran MiXCR on the multiplex PCR reads and lists one entry per CDR3 protein. Counted here are a few hundred thousand distinct CDR3 sequences, less than 15% occurring once; the ten biggest clones make up more than 8.5%. Regarding time point: newly diagnosed GD, antithyroid drugs for less than 3 months. Scientists built the TCR library using RNA that was extracted from PBMCs. This same sample was also taken into another study, of T cells in Graves' hyperthyroidism and ophthalmopathy.

V gene TRBV27 combines with J gene TRBJ1-3, with D possibly TRBD1 on 5 matching bases. This clonotype was sampled from a young man with Graves disease. The input for sequencing was peripheral blood mononuclear cells (PBMCs), taken at new diagnosis, from a patient treated with antithyroid drugs. The CDR3: CASSSSGTRSGNTIYF. For the CDR3, the DNA is TGTGCCAGCAGTTCCTCAGGGACCCGCTCTGGAAACACCATATATTTT.